These 25 T cell receptor beta chains originate from one sample sequenced in a study of blood T cell repertoires in COVID-19. Clones were sequenced by immunoSEQ multiplex PCR, and TCRdb holds only the in-frame ones, with some missing. The sample holds 250,000 or so clones, roughly 84% seen once. The sequencing sample was made of peripheral blood. The receptors derive from a woman in her thirties or forties who had recovered from COVID-19.

The chain uses TRBV5-1 and TRBJ2-7, with TRBD2 matching 12 bases. Trimming cost V 6 bases and J 4 bases; bases outside gene matches: 11. The V gene's germline CDR1 is SGHRS and CDR2 YFSETQ. This CDR3 has 16 residues. The CDR3 region is CASTLGETSGSYEQYF. The DNA for the CDR3 is TGCGCCAGCACTCTCGGGGAGACTAGCGGGAGTTACGAGCAGTACTTC.

This chain uses TRBV6-5 with TRBJ1-3; the D is unclear. The length of the CDR3 is 15 residues. Trimming cost V 6 bases and J 0 bases, with 12 bases left between them. Germline V gives CDR1 MNHEY, CDR2 SVGAGI. The CDR3 sequence is CASRTKRSSGNTIYF. For the CDR3, the DNA is TGTGCCAGCAGGACCAAACGGAGCTCTGGAAACACCATATATTTT.

The chain recombines TRBV10-3 with TRBJ2-7; D is perhaps TRBD1 (6 bases). The V gene lost 3 bases and the J gene lost 1 base, with 10 bases spanning the gap. This CDR3 is built from 14 residues. Germline values: CDR1 ENHRY, CDR2 SYGVKD. CDR3 nucleotide sequence: TGTGCCATCAGTGACCTTCAGGGGTCCTACGAGCAGTACTTC. This sequence encodes CAISDLQGSYEQYF.

This sequence joins TRBV15 and TRBJ2-1; 7 nucleotides line up with TRBD1. The J segment lost 7 bases and the V segment lost 1 base, leaving 10 bases of the junction unmatched. Germline-derived CDR1 and CDR2 are LNHNV and YYDKDF (reference sequence). The CDR3 runs to 16 residues. The CDR3 DNA sequence: TGTGCCACCAGCAGAGCAACAGGGGTGGGTTGGAATGAGCAGTTCTTC. Translation gives CATSRATGVGWNEQFF.

The gene calls are TRBV20-1 and TRBJ1-2; 7 nucleotides align to TRBD1. Germline V CDR1 and CDR2: DFQATT, SNEGSKA (reference sequence). CDR3 length equals 13 residues. After removal of 3 bases from V and 4 bases from J, the junction contained 5 bases not matched to a gene. The CDR3 loop is CSASNRGGYGYTF. The CDR3 coding sequence is TGCAGTGCTAGTAACAGGGGCGGCTATGGCTACACCTTC.

The chain uses TRBV5-6 and TRBJ2-5; 9 nucleotides line up with TRBD2. This CDR3 spans 15 amino acids. Germline lookup yields CDR1 SGHDT and CDR2 YYEEEE. Trimming took 1 base from V and 1 from J; bases not matched to a gene: 2. The CDR3 bases are TGTGCCAGCAGCTTGTCACTAGCGGGCCAAGAGACCCAGTACTTC. Protein product: CASSLSLAGQETQYF.

This clone was seen just once. This chain joins TRBV24-1 and TRBJ2-3; 9 positions agree with TRBD1. Germline V gives CDR1 KGHDR, CDR2 SFDVKD. The V and J ends lost 5 bases and 3 bases, in that order; junction bases with no gene match: 5. The CDR3 runs to 15 residues. The CDR3, as DNA: TGTGCCACCAGTGCCGGGACAGGGAGGACAGATACGCAGTATTTT. Translation gives CATSAGTGRTDTQYF.

The chain has TRBV5-1 and TRBJ2-3, with 12 bases matching TRBD2. Germline trimming cut 0 bases from V and 4 bases from J; bases unmatched to any gene: 0. Germline CDR1 and CDR2: SGHRS and YFSETQ. The CDR3 spans 15 residues. The CDR3 spells CASSLGLAGADTQYF. The CDR3 nucleotides read TGCGCCAGCAGCTTGGGACTAGCGGGGGCAGATACGCAGTATTTT.

The rearrangement links TRBV19 to TRBJ1-6, with D possibly matching TRBD1 (5 bases). CDR1 and CDR2 (germline): LNHDA, SQIVND (reference sequence). This CDR3 contains 17 residues. Deletions cut 3 bases from V and 1 base from J, with 13 bases between. The CDR3 DNA reads as TGTGCCAGTAGTATCGCGGGGGTACGGTCCTATAATTCACCCCTCCACTTT. This translates into CASSIAGVRSYNSPLHF.

The chain is built from TRBV19 and TRBJ1-5; possibly TRBD1 for D (6 bases). CDR1 and CDR2 from the germline V gene are LNHDA and SQIVND (reference sequence). CDR3 length: 15 amino acids. V dropped 8 bases and J dropped 6 bases, with 20 bases sitting between them. CDR3: CASLVSGDVGQPQHF. CDR3 sequence (DNA): TGTGCCAGTCTAGTATCAGGGGACGTGGGTCAGCCCCAGCATTTT.

The DNA of the CDR3 is TGTGCCAGCAGCTTTTGGACAGGGGTAGGGTCCTACGAGCAGTACTTC. Protein sequence: CASSFWTGVGSYEQYF. This rearrangement joins TRBV7-8 to TRBJ2-7, with 9 bases lining up with TRBD1. Germline trimming cut 3 bases from V and 1 base from J; bases unmatched to any gene: 7. From germline, CDR1 is SGHVS and CDR2 FQNEAQ. The CDR3 runs 16 residues. The full variable domain, in which reference TRBV7-8 and TRBJ2-7 provide the parts outside the CDR3, is GAGVSQSPRYKVAKRGQDVALRCDPISGHVSLFWYQQALGQGPEFLTYFQNEAQLDKSGLPSDRFFAERPEGSVSTLKIQRTQQEDSAVYLCASSFWTGVGSYEQYFGPGTRLTVT.

A single count supports this clone. The junction departs from germline at one end; a sequencing error may be responsible. This sequence joins TRBV12-3 or TRBV12-4 and TRBJ1-1; D possibly corresponds to TRBD1 (6 bases). The CDR3 length is 13 residues. DNA for the CDR3: TGTGCCAGCAGTCTCGGGGGGCGGGACCCATGGGACTTT. Amino acids: CASSLGGRDPWDF.

The rearrangement joins TRBV5-1 to TRBJ1-4; D not certain. Germline CDR1 and CDR2: SGHRS and YFSETQ. The CDR3 is 15 amino acids. The germline V and J ends were trimmed by 6 bases and 0 bases, with 12 bases remaining between them. This chain's CDR3 is CASMEASTTNEKLFF. CDR3 bases: TGCGCCAGCATGGAGGCCTCCACAACTAATGAAAAACTGTTTTTT.

This chain links TRBV6-4 with TRBJ1-1; a weak D match, TRBD1 (6 bases). V was clipped by 6 bases and J by 0 bases, with 14 bases between them. Germline V CDR1 and CDR2: MRHNA, SNTAGT. The length of the CDR3 is 15 residues. The CDR3 spells CASRGRTGMNTEAFF. CDR3 DNA: TGTGCCAGCAGAGGCCGAACAGGGATGAACACTGAAGCTTTCTTT.

V and J are TRBV9 and TRBJ2-2; TRBD2 agrees at 10 bases. J was trimmed by 4 bases and V by 7 bases; bases with no gene match: 7. Germline V lookup: CDR1 SGDLS, CDR2 YYNGEE. The CDR3 extends over 15 amino acids. CDR3 in DNA: TGTGCCAGCGGAACTAGCGGGGTTCTCACCGGGGAGCTGTTTTTT. Protein product: CASGTSGVLTGELFF.

The chain uses TRBV5-8 and TRBJ2-5, with TRBD1 matching over 11 bases. Looked up from germline, CDR1 is SGHTS and CDR2 is YDEGEE. J gave up 5 bases and V 3 bases, and 6 bases lay outside the gene matches. The CDR3 contains 15 residues. CDR3 region: CASSSRTGGVETQYF. In DNA form, the CDR3 reads TGTGCCAGCAGCTCCCGGACAGGGGGCGTGGAGACCCAGTACTTC.

The chain links TRBV5-4 to TRBJ2-2, with a tentative D call TRBD1 (6 bases). The V gene's germline CDR1 is SGHNT and CDR2 YYREEE (reference sequence). V lost 0 bases, J lost 6 bases, and 15 bases lay in between. The CDR3 length is 16 residues. The CDR3 spells CASSLAETGRSGELFF. Here the CDR3 DNA reads TGTGCCAGCAGCTTGGCCGAAACAGGGCGATCCGGGGAGCTGTTTTTT.

Note on this clone: A read error may account for a junction end that differs from germline. The chain uses TRBV5-1 and TRBJ1-6; the D gene is possibly TRBD1 (5 bases). The V gene's germline CDR1 is SGHRS and CDR2 YFSETQ. The CDR3 consists of 13 residues. CDR3 protein: CASSWGYHSPLHF. DNA for the CDR3: TGCGCCAGCAGTTGGGGCTATCATTCACCCCTCCACTTT. The entire variable domain, with the rest obtained from reference TRBV5-1 and TRBJ1-6, is as follows: KAGVTQTPRYLIKTRGQQVTLSCSPISGHRSVSWYQQTPGQGLQFLFEYFSETQRNKGNFPGRFSGRQFSNSRSEMNVSTLELGDSALYLCASSWGYHSPLHFGNGTRLTVT.

The CDR3 DNA follows: TGTGCCAGCAGCCCTCCCGCAGGGTTCAACAATGAGCAGTTCTTC. Residues: CASSPPAGFNNEQFF. This chain uses TRBV7-9 with TRBJ2-1; possibly TRBD1 for D (5 bases). Per the germline V gene, CDR1 is SEHNR and CDR2 is FQNEAQ (reference sequence). V lost 5 bases, J lost 5 bases, and 16 bases lay in between. This CDR3 spans 15 amino acids.

This clone was observed a handful of times. The chain has TRBV7-2 and TRBJ2-7; the match to TRBD2 covers 10 bases. The CDR3 length is 17 residues. Trimming cost V 0 bases and J 5 bases; bases outside gene matches: 10. CDR1 is SGHTA and CDR2 is FQGNSA in the germline V gene. CDR3 residues: CASSLAASGGGRHEQYF. As DNA, the CDR3 is TGTGCCAGCAGCTTAGCAGCCAGCGGGGGGGGACGTCACGAGCAGTACTTC.

The V gene is TRBV4-1, the J gene TRBJ2-3, with D tentatively TRBD2 (5 bases). Trimming removed 0 bases at V and 6 bases at J, with 13 bases between. The CDR3 spans 15 residues. Germline assignment: CDR1 MGHRA and CDR2 YSYEKL. CDR3 sequence: CASSQDSKRSDTQYF. In nucleotides, the CDR3 is TGCGCCAGCAGCCAAGACAGCAAGCGGAGCGATACGCAGTATTTT.

J is TRBJ2-3 and V is TRBV5-1, with TRBD1 matching 9 bases. J was trimmed by 5 bases and V by 4 bases; bases with no gene match: 11. Germline V gives CDR1 SGHRS, CDR2 YFSETQ. This CDR3 has 16 amino acids. CDR3 loop: CASSPSTGGRLDTQYF. DNA for the CDR3: TGCGCCAGCAGCCCTTCGACAGGGGGAAGATTAGATACGCAGTATTTT.

In its sample, this clone was seen a few times. The rearrangement joins TRBV28 to TRBJ1-2; D is perhaps TRBD1 (6 bases). Germline V gene lookup returns CDR1 MDHEN and CDR2 SYDVKM. V was trimmed by 4 bases and J by 3 bases, leaving 12 bases between them. The length of the CDR3 is 14 residues. The DNA for the CDR3 is TGTGCCAGCAGTTCAGCACAGGGTTACTATGGCTACACCTTC. Protein product: CASSSAQGYYGYTF.

The chain links TRBV7-9 to TRBJ1-2; 10 bases line up with TRBD1. Germline CDR1 reads SEHNR; CDR2 reads FQNEAQ (reference sequence). The CDR3 has 16 amino acids. Trimming at V came to 5 bases and at J to 4 bases, leaving 10 bases not matched to a gene. The CDR3 coding sequence is TGTGCCAGCAGCCCCCAGTCGGGACAGGGGTTCTATGGCTACACCTTC. It yields the protein CASSPQSGQGFYGYTF.

The rearrangement joins TRBV18 to TRBJ2-3, with D perhaps TRBD2 (5 bases). The CDR3 length is 14 residues. V lost 3 bases and J 2 bases, leaving 9 bases between the germline ends. Germline-derived CDR1 and CDR2 are KGHSH and LQKENI. CDR3 nucleotides: TGTGCCAGCTCACCGGACTCTTTCACAGATACGCAGTATTTT. Translating it yields CASSPDSFTDTQYF.